This TCR beta chain was found in a study of blood T cells in healthy people across ages. Findings and limits, study-wide: Across the age range, TCR beta diversity per million T cells fell in a roughly linear way.

The amount of total RNA extracted per sample was at least 5.5 micrograms. A second about 6 to 11 cycle PCR used barcoded and J-beta primers. TCRdb re-analysed the 5' RACE reads in MiXCR, keeping a single row per CDR3 protein. This sample has 1.5 million to 2 million distinct CDR3 sequences, with roughly 32% found just once. A word on this clonotype: The antigen is unknown.

The CDR3 loop spans 17 amino acids. Germline V gene data show CDR1 as LGHNA and CDR2 as YNFKEQ. V dropped 1 base and J dropped 0; count of bases not matched to a gene: 6. The origin of this receptor is a young woman in good health. This sequence joins TRBV4-2 and TRBJ2-3; 8 bases map to TRBD2. The source material was blood. CDR3 region: CASSQGGLAVSTDTQYF. CDR3 bases: TGTGCCAGCAGCCAAGGAGGACTAGCAGTTAGCACAGATACGCAGTATTTT.